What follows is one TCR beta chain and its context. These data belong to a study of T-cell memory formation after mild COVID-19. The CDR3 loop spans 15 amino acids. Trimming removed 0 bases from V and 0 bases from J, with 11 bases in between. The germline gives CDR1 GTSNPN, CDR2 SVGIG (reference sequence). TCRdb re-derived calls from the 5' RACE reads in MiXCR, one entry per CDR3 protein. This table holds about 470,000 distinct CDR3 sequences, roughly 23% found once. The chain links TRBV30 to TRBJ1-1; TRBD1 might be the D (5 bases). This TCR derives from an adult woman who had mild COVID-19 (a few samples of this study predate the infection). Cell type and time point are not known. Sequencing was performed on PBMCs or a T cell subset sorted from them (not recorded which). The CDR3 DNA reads TGTGCCTGGAGTGTACCAGGGCAGATGAACACTGAAGCTTTCTTT. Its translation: CAWSVPGQMNTEAFF.